This TCR beta chain was identified during a study of OX40 agonist ivuxolimab in advanced cancers. At the level of the study: A male proportion of over 70% was recorded, with mean age about 54 years and range roughly 23 to 85. Antecedent anti-PD-1, anti-PD-L1 or anti-CTLA-4 therapy was permissible, with around 41% having received some.

Trimming cost V 7 bases and J 3 bases, with 16 bases left between them. Germline CDR1 ENHRY, CDR2 SYGVKD. The CDR3 runs to 14 residues. Method: immunoSEQ multiplex PCR; TCRdb's copy keeps in-frame clones and lacks some. Of under 55,000 clones listed, 90% to 95% are singletons. This clone was seen a single time. Here the sequenced sample was CD4+ or CD8+ T cells sorted from blood, taken in a trial of the OX40 agonist ivuxolimab. The gene calls are TRBV10-3 and TRBJ2-7; D is perhaps TRBD1 or TRBD2 (6 bases each). This clonotype was sampled from an adult with an advanced solid tumor such as melanoma, head and neck, liver or kidney cancer. CDR3 coding DNA: TGTGCCATCACCCGAGCGGAGGGGGTCTACGAGCAGTACTTC. Translating gives CAITRAEGVYEQYF.